Sequencing of this T cell receptor beta chain was carried out in a study of regulatory T cells in long-lasting Graves disease. Arm-PCR of CDR3 regions with iRepertoire HTBI primers generated TCR beta libraries. Using its own MiXCR run on the multiplex PCR reads, TCRdb lists one record per CDR3 protein. The sample has 300,000 to 400,000 distinct CDR3 sequences, around 15% seen once. A remark on this clonotype: Its specificity is unknown.

Germline-derived CDR1 and CDR2 are SGHAT and FQNNGV. The CDR3 totals 16 residues. General study findings and limits: More public clonotypes were shared by persistent patients (approximately 3,000) than by new patients (roughly 930). What was studied was peripheral blood only, and not thyroid tissue. Preferential use of TRBV28, TRBJ1-2 and TRBJ2-5 was seen in persistent disease.

Sample time point: newly diagnosed GD, antithyroid drugs for less than 3 months. From PBMCs, RNA was extracted and then used to make the TCR library. The chain has TRBV11-2 and TRBJ2-3, with D perhaps given as TRBD1 or TRBD2 (5 bases each). The better agreement between TRBJ2-5 and the DNA end casts doubt on the J call. This clonotype was obtained from a female donor with Graves disease. This specimen consisted of peripheral blood mononuclear cells (PBMCs), obtained at new diagnosis, from a patient treated with antithyroid drugs. CDR3 amino acids: CASSPNSGTRGETQYF. In DNA, the CDR3 is TGTGCCAGCAGCCCTAACTCCGGGACCCGGGGTGAGACCCAGTACTTC.